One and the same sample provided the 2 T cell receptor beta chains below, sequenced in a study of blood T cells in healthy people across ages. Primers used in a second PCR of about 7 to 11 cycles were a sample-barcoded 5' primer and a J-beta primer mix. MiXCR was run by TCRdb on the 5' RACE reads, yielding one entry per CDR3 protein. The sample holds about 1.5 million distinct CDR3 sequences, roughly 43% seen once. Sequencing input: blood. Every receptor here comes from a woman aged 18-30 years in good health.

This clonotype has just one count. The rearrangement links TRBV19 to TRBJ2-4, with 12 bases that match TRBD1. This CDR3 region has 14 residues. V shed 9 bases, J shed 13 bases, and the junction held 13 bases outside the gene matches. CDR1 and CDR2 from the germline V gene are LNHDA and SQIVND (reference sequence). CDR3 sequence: CARKGTGGTHGQYF. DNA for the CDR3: TGTGCCAGAAAAGGGACAGGGGGCACCCACGGGCAGTACTTC.

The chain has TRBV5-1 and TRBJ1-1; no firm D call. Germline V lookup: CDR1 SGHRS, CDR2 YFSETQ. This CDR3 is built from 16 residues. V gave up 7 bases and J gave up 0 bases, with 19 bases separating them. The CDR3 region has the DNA TGCGCCAGCTCCTTCACCGGACGGAGAATGAACACTGAAGCTTTCTTT. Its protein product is CASSFTGRRMNTEAFF.